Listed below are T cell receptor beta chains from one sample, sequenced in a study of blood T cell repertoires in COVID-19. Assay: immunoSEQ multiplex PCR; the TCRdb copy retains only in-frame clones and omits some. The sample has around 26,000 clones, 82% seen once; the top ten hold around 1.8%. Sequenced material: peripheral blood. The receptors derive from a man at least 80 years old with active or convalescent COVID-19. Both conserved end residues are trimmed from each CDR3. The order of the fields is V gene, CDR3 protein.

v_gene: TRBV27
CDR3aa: ASSSLHAETQY

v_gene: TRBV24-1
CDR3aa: ATSALLAGVGETQY

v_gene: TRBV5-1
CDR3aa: ASNSGDTQETQY

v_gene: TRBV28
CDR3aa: ATRRGGTGYQPYEQY

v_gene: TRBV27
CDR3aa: ASKRNDYWEMNTEAF

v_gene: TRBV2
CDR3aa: ASKEGGVVDGYT

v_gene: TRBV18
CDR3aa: ASSPDQGQPQH

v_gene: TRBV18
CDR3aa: ASSSRTGDEEEKLF

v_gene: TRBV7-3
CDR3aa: ASARDSQETQY

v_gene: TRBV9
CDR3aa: ASTPGGLADGEQF

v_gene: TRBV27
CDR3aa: ASSFRGPGREQY

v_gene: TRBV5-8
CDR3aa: ASSQQGYEQF

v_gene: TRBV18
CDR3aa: ASSPTPGQEATNEKLF

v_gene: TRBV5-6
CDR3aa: ASSLFGATSNQPQH

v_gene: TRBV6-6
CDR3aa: ASSTTVPGETQY

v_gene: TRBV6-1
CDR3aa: ASSEYISGNTIY

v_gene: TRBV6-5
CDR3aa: ASSGQGARQPQH

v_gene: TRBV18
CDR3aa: ASSLGTGLNSPLH

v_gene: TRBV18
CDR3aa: ASSPGQGAYEQY

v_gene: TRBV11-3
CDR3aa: ASSPGLARYNEQF

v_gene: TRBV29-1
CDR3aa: SVGSVNTEAF

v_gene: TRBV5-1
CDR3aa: ASSLGQGFGNTIY

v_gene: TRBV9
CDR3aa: ASSVDRGYVEKLF

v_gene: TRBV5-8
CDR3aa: ASSLGGSNYGYT

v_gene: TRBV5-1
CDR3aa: ASSGSRGGTDTQY